This T cell receptor (beta chain) was recorded in a study of blood T cell repertoires in COVID-19. The CDR3 runs 13 residues. Losses at the gene ends were 9 bases for V and 2 bases for J; bases not matched to a gene: 2. The germline CDR1 and CDR2 sequences are SGHNT and YYREEE (reference sequence). Sequenced by immunoSEQ multiplex PCR; TCRdb stores in-frame clones only, minus some. The sample yields some 200,000 clones, 65% to 85% seen once. The chain employs TRBV5-4 and TRBJ2-7; 13 positions agree with TRBD2. This sequence originates from a human donor with acute or convalescent COVID-19. The donor label of this sample is uncertain. Sequencing input: peripheral blood. DNA of the CDR3: TGTGCCACGGGACTAGCGGGAACCTACGAGCAGTACTTC. Encoded protein: CATGLAGTYEQYF.